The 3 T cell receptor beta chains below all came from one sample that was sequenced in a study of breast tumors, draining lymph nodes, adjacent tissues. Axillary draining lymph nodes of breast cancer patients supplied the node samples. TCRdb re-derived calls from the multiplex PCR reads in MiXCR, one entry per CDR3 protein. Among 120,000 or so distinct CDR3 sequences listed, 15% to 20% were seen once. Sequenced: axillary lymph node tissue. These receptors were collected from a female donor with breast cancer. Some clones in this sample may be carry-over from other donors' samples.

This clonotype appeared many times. The CDR3 region is CASSLAWGTAEDTQYF. As DNA, the CDR3 is TGTGCCAGCAGCTTAGCCTGGGGGACGGCGGAGGATACGCAGTATTTT. The V call is TRBV7-2, the J call TRBJ2-3; D may match TRBD1 or TRBD2 (5 bases each). This CDR3 comprises 16 residues. Germline V gene lookup returns CDR1 SGHTA and CDR2 FQGNSA. Trimming cost V 0 bases and J 6 bases, with 16 bases left between them.

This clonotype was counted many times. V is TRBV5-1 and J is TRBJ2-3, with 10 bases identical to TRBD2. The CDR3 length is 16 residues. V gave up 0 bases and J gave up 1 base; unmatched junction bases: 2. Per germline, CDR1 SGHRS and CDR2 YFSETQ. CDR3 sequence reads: CASSLEGTSGTDTQYF. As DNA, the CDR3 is TGCGCCAGCAGCTTGGAAGGGACTAGCGGCACAGATACGCAGTATTTT.

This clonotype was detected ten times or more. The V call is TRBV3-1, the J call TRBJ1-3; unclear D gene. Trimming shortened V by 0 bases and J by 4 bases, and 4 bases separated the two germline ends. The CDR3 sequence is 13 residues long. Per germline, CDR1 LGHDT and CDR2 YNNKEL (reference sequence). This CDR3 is CASSQDLGNTIYF. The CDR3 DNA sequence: TGTGCCAGCAGCCAAGATCTCGGAAACACCATATATTTT.